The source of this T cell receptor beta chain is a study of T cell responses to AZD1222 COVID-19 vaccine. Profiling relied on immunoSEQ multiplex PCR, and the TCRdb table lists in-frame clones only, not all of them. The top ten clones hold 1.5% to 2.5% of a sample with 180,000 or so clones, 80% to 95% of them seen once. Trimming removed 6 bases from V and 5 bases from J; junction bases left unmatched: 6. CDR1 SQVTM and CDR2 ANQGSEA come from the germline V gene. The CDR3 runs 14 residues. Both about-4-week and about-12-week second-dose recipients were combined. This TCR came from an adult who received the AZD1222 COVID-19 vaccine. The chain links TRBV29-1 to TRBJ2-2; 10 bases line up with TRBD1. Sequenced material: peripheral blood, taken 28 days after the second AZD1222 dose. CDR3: CSVGQGPGTGELFF. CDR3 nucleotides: TGCAGCGTGGGACAGGGGCCCGGGACCGGGGAGCTGTTTTTT.